A single sample is the source of the 2 T cell receptor beta chains below, sequenced in a study of cytomegalovirus exposure and HLA in healthy donors. The PCR had 60 Vbeta and 13 Jbeta primers. Profiled with immunoSEQ multiplex PCR; TCRdb holds only in-frame clones, not every one. The sample carries some 140,000 clones, 65% to 80% recorded once. What was sequenced was PBMCs. The source is a human donor in good health.

The chain joins TRBV29-1 to TRBJ2-5; unclear D gene. Germline V gives CDR1 SQVTM, CDR2 ANQGSEA. V lost 3 bases to trimming and J lost 5 bases, with 10 bases between them. This CDR3 is 12 amino acids long. DNA for the CDR3: TGCAGCGTTGATGACTCCGGGGAGACCCAGTACTTC. Protein: CSVDDSGETQYF.

The chain links TRBV9 to TRBJ2-1; D unresolved. This CDR3 has 12 amino acids. The germline V and J ends were trimmed by 4 bases and 8 bases, with 10 bases remaining between them. CDR1 SGDLS and CDR2 YYNGEE come from the germline V gene. In DNA, the CDR3 is TGTGCCAGCAGCCCTCGGAGCGATGAGCAGTTCTTC. It codes for CASSPRSDEQFF. The variable domain in full, completed from reference TRBV9 and TRBJ2-1, reads DSGVTQTPKHLITATGQRVTLRCSPRSGDLSVYWYQQSLDQGLQFLIQYYNGEERAKGNILERFSAQQFPDLHSELNLSSLELGDSALYFCASSPRSDEQFFGPGTRLTVL.